The 14 T cell receptor beta chains in this list originate from one sample, sequenced in a study of identical twins. A single record per CDR3 protein comes from TCRdb applying MiXCR to the 5' RACE reads. The sample has 200,000 to 250,000 distinct CDR3 sequences, over 5.5% seen once. The data also belong to a second study, concerning T cells expressing NK-cell markers.

Sequenced sample: CD8+ T cells sorted from blood. The receptor set was obtained from a woman aged 18 to 35 in good health.

This clonotype was counted ten times or more. The chain carries TRBV9 and TRBJ2-2; D unresolved. V was cut by 4 bases and J by 1 base, with 5 bases left in between. CDR1 and CDR2 from the germline V gene are SGDLS and YYNGEE. The CDR3 has 13 residues. CDR3 nucleotide sequence: TGTGCCAGCAGCCCGGAGAACACCGGGGAGCTGTTTTTT. It yields the protein CASSPENTGELFF. Variable domain in full (rest from reference TRBV9 and TRBJ2-2): DSGVTQTPKHLITATGQRVTLRCSPRSGDLSVYWYQQSLDQGLQFLIQYYNGEERAKGNILERFSAQQFPDLHSELNLSSLELGDSALYFCASSPENTGELFFGEGSRLTVL.

This rearrangement joins TRBV10-2 to TRBJ1-1; tentative D call: TRBD1 (5 bases). V was clipped by 9 bases and J by 5 bases, with 13 bases between them. CDR3 length equals 12 residues. Germline values: CDR1 WSHSY, CDR2 SAAADI. In DNA form, the CDR3 reads TGCGCCAGTCAGGGATTGGGGACTGAAGCTTTCTTT. It encodes CASQGLGTEAFF.

The sample holds a few counts of this clonotype. This chain links TRBV24-1 with TRBJ1-2, with D uncertain. CDR3 length: 14 residues. CDR1 and CDR2 from the germline V gene are KGHDR and SFDVKD. Trimming left V 2 bases short and J 7 bases short, with 13 bases between. CDR3 region: CATSDSSGSSGYTF. DNA for the CDR3: TGTGCCACCAGTGATTCATCCGGATCTAGTGGCTACACCTTC.

In this sample, this clonotype turned up many times. J is TRBJ1-1 and V is TRBV6-5; 8 bases are a match to TRBD1. Trimming removed 0 bases from V and 1 base from J; junction bases left unmatched: 1. Germline CDR1 MNHEY, CDR2 SVGAGI. The CDR3 is 15 amino acids. Written as DNA, the CDR3 is TGTGCCAGCAGTTACTCAGGACAGGGGAACACTGAAGCTTTCTTT. It is translated as CASSYSGQGNTEAFF.

This clonotype has a single count. A read error is possible here, since a much larger clone lies one base away. This chain uses TRBV9 with TRBJ2-5; the D gene is possibly TRBD2 (6 bases). Germline V gene sequence: CDR1 SGDLS, CDR2 YYNGEE. The length of the CDR3 is 12 residues. The DNA for the CDR3 is TGTACCAGCAGCGGGTCTCGAGAGACCCAGTACTTC. It translates to CTSSGSRETQYF.

This clonotype showed up many times. V usage is TRBV5-1 and J usage is TRBJ2-5; a possible D gene is TRBD2 (5 bases). This CDR3 spans 13 amino acids. In germline, CDR1 is SGHRS, CDR2 YFSETQ. Trimming left V 2 bases short and J 5 bases short, with 10 bases between. In DNA form, the CDR3 reads TGCGCCAGCAGCTTACCACTAGAGGAGACCCAGTACTTC. It encodes CASSLPLEETQYF.

This chain links TRBV6-5 with TRBJ2-7, with D maybe TRBD2 (5 bases). This CDR3 comprises 12 residues. CDR1 is MNHEY, CDR2 SVGAGI, per germline. The germline V and J ends were trimmed by 5 bases and 7 bases, with 12 bases remaining between them. CDR3 coding DNA: TGTGCCAGCAGTCCCCCCGGGGTGGAGCAGTACTTC. Amino acid sequence: CASSPPGVEQYF.

The chain couples TRBV9 to TRBJ1-4; D is undetermined. The CDR3 sequence is 12 residues long. The V gene lost 7 bases and the J gene lost 8 bases, with 12 bases spanning the gap. Per the germline V gene, CDR1 is SGDLS and CDR2 is YYNGEE. CDR3 in amino acids: CASSGQEEKLFF. CDR3 bases: TGTGCCAGCTCGGGCCAAGAGGAAAAACTGTTTTTT.

This clonotype occurred many times. The CDR3 sequence is CASSFRLQETQYF. CDR3 DNA sequence: TGTGCCAGCAGTTTCCGACTACAAGAGACCCAGTACTTC. The chain couples TRBV12-3 or TRBV12-4 to TRBJ2-5; TRBD2 is a possible D gene (5 bases). V dropped 3 bases and J dropped 2 bases, with 7 bases sitting between them. The CDR3 length is 13 residues.

In this sample, this clonotype turned up many times. The rearrangement links TRBV12-5 to TRBJ2-7; D is unclear. The CDR3 is 12 amino acids. Germline V lookup: CDR1 LGHNT, CDR2 FRNRAP. The V end was cut by 2 bases, the J end by 4 bases, with 6 bases between. The DNA for the CDR3 is TGTGCTAGTGGTTTGACAAGGTACGAGCAGTACTTC. It translates to CASGLTRYEQYF.

The chain combines TRBV7-6 with TRBJ2-3, with D possibly matching TRBD2 (7 bases). CDR3 length: 15 residues. V lost 7 bases, J lost 2 bases, and 16 bases lay in between. The germline V gene has CDR1 SGHVS and CDR2 FNYEAQ. CDR3 bases: TGTGCCAGCACCTCGGGGGGCTGGAACACAGATACGCAGTATTTT. This encodes CASTSGGWNTDTQYF.

The chain couples TRBV3-1 to TRBJ2-1; TRBD2 aligns across 8 bases. Trimming removed 4 bases from V and 6 bases from J; junction bases left unmatched: 11. From germline, CDR1 is LGHDT and CDR2 YNNKEL (reference sequence). This CDR3 comprises 16 residues. DNA of the CDR3: TGTGCCAGCAGCCCCGTGACTAGCGATACGATCAATGAGCAGTTCTTC. Its translation: CASSPVTSDTINEQFF.

This clonotype has a count of ten or more. The chain links TRBV12-3 or TRBV12-4 to TRBJ2-1, with TRBD1 identical over 9 bases. V gave up 8 bases and J gave up 8 bases; unmatched junction bases: 7. This CDR3 spans 13 amino acids. The CDR3 sequence: CASLGQGRDEQFF. As DNA, the CDR3 is TGTGCCAGCCTCGGACAGGGGCGCGATGAGCAGTTCTTC.

This clonotype was seen only a few times. The genes are TRBV3-1 and TRBJ1-1, with D possibly TRBD1 on 6 matching bases. The V gene lost 4 bases and the J gene lost 5 bases, with 17 bases spanning the gap. Germline V gene data show CDR1 as LGHDT and CDR2 as YNNKEL (reference sequence). The CDR3 covers 15 residues. Here the CDR3 DNA reads TGTGCCAGCAGCCCCTTAACAGGGAAGGGGACTGAAGCTTTCTTT. It yields the protein CASSPLTGKGTEAFF.